Sequencing of this T cell receptor beta chain was carried out in a study of graft-versus-host responses after intestinal transplantation (dated by TCRdb to the early 2020s). In the study overall: Multivisceral, liver-intestinal, or isolated intestinal transplants were received by the recipients. Alloreactive clones were identified by sequencing pre-transplant mixed lymphocyte reaction products and comparing them with unstimulated pre-transplant donor and recipient T cells. Donor T cell macrochimerism was defined as a peak of at least 4% donor T cells among recipient peripheral blood mononuclear cells. All recipients received anti-thymocyte globulin induction followed by maintenance tacrolimus and steroids for roughly 3 years. Bulk TCR-beta CDR3 sequencing was used to track graft-versus-host and host-versus-graft alloreactive T cell clones in the graft, circulation and bone marrow after intestinal transplantation. Of the 20 to 30 intestinal transplant recipients enrolled in the cohort, one of whom was a retransplant, a few patients without pretransplant specimens were excluded. Samples from three later patients were sequenced in-house on an Illumina MiSeq with MiXCR processing rather than by the commercial service.

To isolate intraepithelial and lamina propria lymphocytes from graft specimens, dithiothreitol, EDTA incubations and collagenase D digestion were used. Bulk TCR-beta sequencing was performed on serial intestinal graft biopsy specimens collected as late as 600 days after transplant. Library creation used the immunoSEQ multiplex PCR assay. For most patients, high-throughput TCR-beta CDR3 sequencing of genomic DNA was performed by Adaptive Biotechnologies. As for how the authors treated the data: TCR sequencing data for around 19 patients were retrieved from Adaptive's ImmunoSEQ software; three other patients were processed with MiXCR and VDJtools. CDR3 nucleotide sequences shared by donor and recipient were removed because the origin of these sequences could not be assigned. At least 2-fold expansion over unstimulated cells and a minimum CFSE-low frequency of 0.002% (template counts) or 0.001% (read counts) were required for clones to be classified as alloreactive. A clone was considered mappable if detected in the sequenced pre-transplant spleen, lymph node, or MLR CFSE-low populations of the donor or recipient. The cumulative frequency of alloreactive clones was calculated as a percentage of all sequences, weighted by copy number. The table was pulled from immuneACCESS by TCRdb, which kept in-frame rearrangements only. Such tables lose some clones; where checked, under half of the loss comes from unresolved V genes, and the rest has no known cause. V and J calls and clone size follow that table, whereas D and trimming were derived from the DNA. In this sample the table shows several thousand clones, nearly 85% of which occur a single time. The ten largest clones take up 10% to 13% of the sample.

V is pared back by 2 bases and J by 1 base, with 9 bases lying between the germline termini. The CDR3 spans 15 residues, from the cysteine through the phenylalanine. The kept DNA is CDR3 alone, 45 bases in frame from the first base. CDR1 and CDR2 were assigned from the germline V gene as SGHDT and YYEEEE. General findings and caveats noted by the study authors: Patients with donor T cell macrochimerism had high GvH to HvG T cell clonal ratios in their allografts. GvH clones turned up in recipient bone marrow, with some appearing earlier in ileal mucosa or blood, a pattern consistent with an intestinal mucosal origin. Early after transplant, peak levels of circulating GvH clones were found to be associated with declines in HvG clones. The conclusions were limited by the relatively low number and heterogeneity of the intestinal transplant patients.

Comment on this clone: The antigen this receptor binds is unknown. Base qualities are not recorded, but no much larger clone differs from it by a single base.

This sequence uses TRBV5-6 and TRBJ2-2; the D gene is perhaps TRBD2, from 5 matching bases. Sequenced material: ileum tissue, taken around 130 days after transplant. This TCR was recovered from a human patient who received an intestinal transplant, so some T cells may come from the graft donor. The CDR3 here reads CASSFFAGNTGELFF. The nucleotides read TGTGCCAGCAGCTTTTTTGCGGGGAACACCGGGGAGCTGTTTTTT.